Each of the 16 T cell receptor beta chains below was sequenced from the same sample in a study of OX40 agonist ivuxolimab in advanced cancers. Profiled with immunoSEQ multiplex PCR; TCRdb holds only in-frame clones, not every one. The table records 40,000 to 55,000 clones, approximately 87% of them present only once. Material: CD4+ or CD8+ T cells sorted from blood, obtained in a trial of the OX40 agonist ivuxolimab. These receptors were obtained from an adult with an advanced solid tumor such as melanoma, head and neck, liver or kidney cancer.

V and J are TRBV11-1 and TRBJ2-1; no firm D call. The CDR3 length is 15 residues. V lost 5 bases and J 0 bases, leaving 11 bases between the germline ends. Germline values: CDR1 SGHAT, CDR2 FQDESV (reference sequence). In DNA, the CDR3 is TGTGCCAGCAGCAAACAACGGAGCTCCTACAATGAGCAGTTCTTC. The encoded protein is CASSKQRSSYNEQFF.

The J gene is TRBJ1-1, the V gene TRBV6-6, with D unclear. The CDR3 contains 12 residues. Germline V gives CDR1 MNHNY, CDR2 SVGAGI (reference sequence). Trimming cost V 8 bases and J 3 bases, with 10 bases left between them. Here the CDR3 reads CASVGLYTEAFF. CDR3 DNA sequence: TGTGCCAGCGTCGGACTCTACACTGAAGCTTTCTTT.

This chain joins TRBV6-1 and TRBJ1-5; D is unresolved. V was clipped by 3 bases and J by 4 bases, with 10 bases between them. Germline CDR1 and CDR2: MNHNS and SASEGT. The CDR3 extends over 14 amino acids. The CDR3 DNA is TGTGCCAGCAGTGAGTTTTTGGGGAATCAGCCCCAGCATTTT. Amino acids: CASSEFLGNQPQHF.

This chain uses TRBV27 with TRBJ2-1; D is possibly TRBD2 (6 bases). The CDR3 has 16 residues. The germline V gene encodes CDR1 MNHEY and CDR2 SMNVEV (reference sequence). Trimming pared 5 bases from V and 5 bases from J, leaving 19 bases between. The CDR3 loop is CASSPPGLLPDNEQFF. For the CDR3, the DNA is TGTGCCAGCAGTCCTCCAGGACTATTGCCCGACAATGAGCAGTTCTTC.

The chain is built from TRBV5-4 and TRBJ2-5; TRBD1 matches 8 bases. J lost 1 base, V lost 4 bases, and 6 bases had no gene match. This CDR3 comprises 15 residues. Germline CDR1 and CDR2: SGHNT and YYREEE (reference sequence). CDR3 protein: CASSPSTGGQETQYF. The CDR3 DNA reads TGTGCCAGCAGCCCGAGCACAGGGGGCCAAGAGACCCAGTACTTC.

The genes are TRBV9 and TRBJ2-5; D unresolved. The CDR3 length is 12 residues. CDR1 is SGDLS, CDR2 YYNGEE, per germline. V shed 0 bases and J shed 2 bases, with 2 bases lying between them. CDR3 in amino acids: CASSVDQETQYF. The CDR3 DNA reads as TGTGCCAGCAGCGTAGATCAAGAGACCCAGTACTTC.

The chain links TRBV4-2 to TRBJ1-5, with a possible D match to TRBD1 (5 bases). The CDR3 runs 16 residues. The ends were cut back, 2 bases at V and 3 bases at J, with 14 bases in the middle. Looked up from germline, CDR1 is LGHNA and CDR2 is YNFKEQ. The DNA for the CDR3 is TGTGCCAGCAGCCAATTGGGGCGAGGCAACAATCAGCCCCAGCATTTT. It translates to CASSQLGRGNNQPQHF.

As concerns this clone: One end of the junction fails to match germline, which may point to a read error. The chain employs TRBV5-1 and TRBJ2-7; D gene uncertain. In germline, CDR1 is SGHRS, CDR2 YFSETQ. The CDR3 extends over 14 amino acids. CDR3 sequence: CASSLDPFTYEQYF. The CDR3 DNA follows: TGTGCCAGCAGCTTGGATCCGTTTACCTACGAGCAGTACTTC.

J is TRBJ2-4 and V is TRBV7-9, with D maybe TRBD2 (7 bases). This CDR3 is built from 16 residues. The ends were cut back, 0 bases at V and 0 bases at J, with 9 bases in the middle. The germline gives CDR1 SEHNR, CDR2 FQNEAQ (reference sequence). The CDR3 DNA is TGTGCCAGCAGCTTAGCGGGGGGGCTAGCCAAAAACATTCAGTACTTC. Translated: CASSLAGGLAKNIQYF.

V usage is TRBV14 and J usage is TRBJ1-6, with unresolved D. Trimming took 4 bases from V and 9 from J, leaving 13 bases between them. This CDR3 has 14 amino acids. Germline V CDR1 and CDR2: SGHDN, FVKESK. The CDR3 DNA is TGTGCCAGCAGCCCTATAGTGTCGTTTTCACCCCTCCACTTT. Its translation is CASSPIVSFSPLHF.

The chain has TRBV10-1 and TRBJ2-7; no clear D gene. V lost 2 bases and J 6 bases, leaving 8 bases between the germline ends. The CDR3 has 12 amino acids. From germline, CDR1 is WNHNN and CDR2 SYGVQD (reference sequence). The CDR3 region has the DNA TGCGCCAGCAGTGAGACAGTCGGCGAGCAGTACTTC. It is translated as CASSETVGEQYF.

The chain's CDR3 is CASSPFPRQGADRGAFF. In nucleotides, the CDR3 is TGTGCCAGCAGCCCTTTTCCCAGACAGGGGGCTGACCGAGGAGCTTTCTTT. The V call is TRBV28, the J call TRBJ1-1; 10 positions match TRBD1. This CDR3 has 17 residues. V dropped 6 bases and J dropped 10; count of bases not matched to a gene: 20. The germline gives CDR1 MDHEN, CDR2 SYDVKM. The full variable domain, in which reference TRBV28 and TRBJ1-1 provide the parts outside the CDR3, is DVKVTQSSRYLVKRTGEKVFLECVQDMDHENMFWYRQDPGLGLRLIYFSYDVKMKEKGDIPEGYSVSREKKERFSLILESASTNQTSMYLCASSPFPRQGADRGAFFGQGTRLTVV.

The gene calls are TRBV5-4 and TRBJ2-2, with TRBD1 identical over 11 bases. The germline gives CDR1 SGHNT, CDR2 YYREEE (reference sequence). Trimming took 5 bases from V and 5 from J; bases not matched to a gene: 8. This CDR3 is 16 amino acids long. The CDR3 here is CASRDGGQGETGELFF. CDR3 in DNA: TGTGCCAGCAGGGATGGGGGACAGGGGGAAACCGGGGAGCTGTTTTTT.

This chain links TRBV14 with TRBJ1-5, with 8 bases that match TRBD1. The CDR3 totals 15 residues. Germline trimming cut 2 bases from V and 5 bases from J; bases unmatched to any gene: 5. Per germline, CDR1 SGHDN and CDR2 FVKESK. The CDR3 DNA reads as TGTGCCAGCAGCCAACCAGGGGGCCGAGATCAGCCCCAGCATTTT. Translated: CASSQPGGRDQPQHF.

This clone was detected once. CDR3: CASSLGQITDTQYF. For the CDR3, the DNA is TGTGCCAGCAGCTTGGGACAGATCACAGATACGCAGTATTTT. This chain uses TRBV5-8 with TRBJ2-3, with TRBD1 as a possible D gene (5 bases). From germline, CDR1 is SGHTS and CDR2 YDEGEE. The V gene lost 0 bases and the J gene lost 2 bases, with 7 bases spanning the gap. The CDR3 runs to 14 residues.

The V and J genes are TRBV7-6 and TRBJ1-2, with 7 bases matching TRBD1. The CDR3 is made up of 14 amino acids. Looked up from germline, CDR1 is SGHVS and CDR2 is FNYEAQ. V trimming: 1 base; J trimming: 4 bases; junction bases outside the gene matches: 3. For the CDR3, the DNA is TGTGCCAGCAGCTTAGGGGACAGCCCCTATGGCTACACCTTC. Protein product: CASSLGDSPYGYTF.